These 27 T cell receptor beta chains came from one sample sequenced in a study of Ad26.COV2.S vaccination and SARS-CoV-2 variants. TCRdb keeps only in-frame clones here, not all; method: immunoSEQ multiplex PCR. The table includes 350,000 to 550,000 clones, roughly nine tenths detected once. Regarding treatment: roughly 18 received Ad26.COV2.S at low or high dose, single or two shots; five or six received placebo; per-sample allocation not given. All samples were drawn on day 63, counting from the first vaccine or placebo injection. Sequences were derived from peripheral blood, sampled in a trial of Ad26.COV2.S vaccine versus placebo. Every receptor here comes from a person aged 18-65 years who received the Ad26.COV2.S COVID-19 vaccine or a placebo.

This chain uses TRBV5-8 with TRBJ2-1; 7 positions match TRBD2. The V segment lost 0 bases and the J segment 2 bases; nucleotides outside the gene matches: 8. The germline V gene encodes CDR1 SGHTS and CDR2 YDEGEE. The CDR3 runs to 17 residues. CDR3 sequence reads: CASSLVFLAGAYNEQFF. CDR3 nucleotides: TGTGCCAGCAGCTTGGTATTTCTGGCGGGAGCCTACAATGAGCAGTTCTTC.

This clone was seen only a few times. V usage is TRBV10-1 and J usage is TRBJ1-4; 10 bases align to TRBD1. V gave up 5 bases and J gave up 7 bases; unmatched junction bases: 10. This CDR3 contains 16 residues. Germline lookup yields CDR1 WNHNN and CDR2 SYGVQD (reference sequence). The CDR3 protein is CASSHIRGTGVEKLFF. The CDR3 DNA sequence: TGCGCCAGCAGTCACATAAGGGGGACAGGGGTTGAAAAACTGTTTTTT.

The chain has TRBV7-2 and TRBJ1-5, with 7 bases matching TRBD1. J gave up 4 bases and V 5 bases, and 8 bases lay outside the gene matches. The CDR3 has 15 residues. From germline, CDR1 is SGHTA and CDR2 FQGNSA. The CDR3 nucleotides are TGTGCCAGCAGCCCAATGACAGGGAGTAATCAGCCCCAGCATTTT. This sequence encodes CASSPMTGSNQPQHF.

Only one count was recorded for this clone. This rearrangement joins TRBV6-6 to TRBJ1-1, with 10 nucleotides matching TRBD1. V trimming: 7 bases; J trimming: 5 bases; junction bases outside the gene matches: 4. The CDR3 runs 13 residues. Per germline, CDR1 MNHNY and CDR2 SVGAGI (reference sequence). The CDR3 spells CASIGQGETEAFF. DNA for the CDR3: TGTGCCAGCATTGGACAGGGGGAGACTGAAGCTTTCTTT.

The rearrangement links TRBV5-1 to TRBJ1-6; 9 bases align to TRBD1. The germline CDR1 and CDR2 sequences are SGHRS and YFSETQ. This CDR3 is 17 amino acids long. After removal of 2 bases from V and 8 bases from J, the junction contained 11 bases not matched to a gene. CDR3 bases: TGCGCCAGCAGCTTTCACAGGGGGCCGTCGGTGGATTCACCCCTCCACTTT. As protein: CASSFHRGPSVDSPLHF.

The rearrangement joins TRBV5-5 to TRBJ2-5, with 11 bases lining up with TRBD2. The germline V gene has CDR1 SGHKS and CDR2 YYEKEE (reference sequence). The CDR3 has 16 residues. The V and J ends lost 3 bases and 4 bases, in that order; junction bases with no gene match: 8. CDR3: CASSSGSGRATETQYF. CDR3 in DNA: TGTGCCAGCAGCTCTGGTAGCGGGAGGGCCACAGAGACCCAGTACTTC.

CDR3 region: CASSSDRRAKEKLFF. In DNA form, the CDR3 reads TGTGCCAGCAGCTCAGACCGCAGGGCGAAGGAAAAACTGTTTTTT. J is TRBJ1-4 and V is TRBV11-3, with D tentatively TRBD1 (5 bases). The germline V and J ends were trimmed by 4 bases and 8 bases, with 17 bases remaining between them. Germline V CDR1 and CDR2: SGHNT, YENEEA. The CDR3 is 15 amino acids.

The chain links TRBV2 to TRBJ2-7; TRBD1 agrees at 8 bases. The CDR3 spans 14 residues. With V trimmed by 7 bases and J by 4 bases, 9 bases remained unmatched. Germline-derived CDR1 and CDR2 are SNHLY and FYNNEI. In DNA form, the CDR3 reads TGTGCCAGCACGGAACAGGGGGTTGCGTACGAGCAGTACGTC. Its protein product is CASTEQGVAYEQYV.

As concerns this clone: Relative to the germline gene, one junction end is altered; a read error may explain this. The same CDR3 is also encoded by other DNA sequences in this sample. The rearrangement links TRBV11-2 to TRBJ2-5; 8 nucleotides match TRBD1. Per germline, CDR1 SGHAT and CDR2 FQNNGV. The CDR3 extends over 17 amino acids. CDR3 nucleotide sequence: TGTGCCAGCAGCTTAACGGTGGCAGGGGGCCCCCAAGAGACTCAGTACTTC. It encodes CASSLTVAGGPQETQYF.

J is TRBJ2-6 and V is TRBV13, with TRBD2 matching over 9 bases. Unmatched junction bases numbered 6, after V lost 4 bases and J lost 2 bases. In germline, CDR1 is PRHDT, CDR2 FYEKMQ (reference sequence). The CDR3 is 17 residues long. CDR3 coding DNA: TGTGCCAGCAGCTCGGCAATAGCGGGAGCTGGGGCCAACGTCCTGACTTTC. Translation: CASSSAIAGAGANVLTF.

V usage is TRBV7-2 and J usage is TRBJ2-7; possibly TRBD1 or TRBD2 for D (7 bases each). V lost 5 bases and J lost 2, with 13 bases in between. Per the germline V gene, CDR1 is SGHTA and CDR2 is FQGNSA. This CDR3 has 14 amino acids. The CDR3 DNA is TGTGCCAGCAGCCCGCAGGGGGGGACCTACGAGCAGTACTTC. The encoded protein is CASSPQGGTYEQYF.

The chain has TRBV29-1 and TRBJ2-1; D not certain. Germline loops: CDR1 SQVTM, CDR2 ANQGSEA. The CDR3 is made up of 14 amino acids. V gave up 5 bases and J gave up 0 bases, with 11 bases separating them. The CDR3 coding sequence is TGCAGCGTTCGACTTTTAAGCTCCTACAATGAGCAGTTCTTC. It encodes CSVRLLSSYNEQFF.

The chain couples TRBV6-5 to TRBJ2-7; D possibly uses TRBD1 or TRBD2 (7 bases each). Germline CDR1 MNHEY, CDR2 SVGAGI. The CDR3 length is 11 residues. V lost 7 bases and J 10 bases, leaving 14 bases between the germline ends. CDR3: CASTGGAAQYF. For the CDR3, the DNA is TGTGCCAGCACAGGGGGGGCCGCACAGTACTTC.

This clone is a singleton in its sample. The chain employs TRBV2 and TRBJ1-1, with 8 bases fitting TRBD1. V was clipped by 5 bases and J by 10 bases; unmatched bases: 18. The CDR3 spans 16 residues. The V gene's germline CDR1 is SNHLY and CDR2 FYNNEI. The CDR3 reads CASSYDRGAMYNVAFF. In DNA form, the CDR3 reads TGTGCCAGCAGTTACGACAGGGGAGCAATGTATAATGTAGCTTTCTTT.

The chain links TRBV6-5 to TRBJ2-1, with 14 bases lining up with TRBD2. After removal of 7 bases from V and 8 bases from J, the junction contained 7 bases not matched to a gene. Germline loops: CDR1 MNHEY, CDR2 SVGAGI. The CDR3 consists of 15 residues. The CDR3 is CASTPTSGGVDEQFF. CDR3 bases: TGTGCCAGCACACCGACTAGCGGGGGGGTTGATGAGCAGTTCTTC.

The V gene is TRBV15, the J gene TRBJ2-2; the match to TRBD2 covers 12 bases. Trimming removed 2 bases from V and 3 bases from J; junction bases left unmatched: 1. Per germline, CDR1 LNHNV and CDR2 YYDKDF (reference sequence). This CDR3 is built from 16 residues. The CDR3 sequence is CATSRRLAGDTGELFF. The CDR3 bases are TGTGCCACCAGCAGACGACTAGCGGGGGACACCGGGGAGCTGTTTTTT.

This clone was seen a single time. The chain employs TRBV4-1 and TRBJ2-3; D not resolved. Between the trimmed V and J ends, which lost 4 bases and 7 bases, there was a span of 15 bases. CDR1 and CDR2 from the germline V gene are MGHRA and YSYEKL. The CDR3 loop spans 14 amino acids. The CDR3 loop reads CASSPRALRNTQYF. The CDR3 DNA sequence: TGCGCCAGCAGCCCTCGGGCTCTCCGAAATACGCAGTATTTT.

This chain uses TRBV12-2 with TRBJ1-5; TRBD1, the table's D call, lacks a check against the DNA. TRBV12-2 is deemed a pseudogene. The CDR3 is made up of 16 amino acids. The CDR3 coding sequence is TGTGCAAGTCGCTTACCGGAGACAGGGGGGGATCAGCCCCAGCATTTT. It codes for CASRLPETGGDQPQHF.

The chain carries TRBV3-1 (or the pseudogene TRBV3-2) and TRBJ2-7, with 10 bases that match TRBD2. After removal of 0 bases from V and 6 bases from J, the junction contained 2 bases not matched to a gene. This CDR3 contains 14 residues. Germline values: CDR1 LGHDT, CDR2 YNNKEL (reference sequence). The CDR3 DNA reads TGTGCCAGCAGCCAAGATCGACTAGCGGGCGAGCAGTACGTC. Translated, it gives CASSQDRLAGEQYV.

This clone was observed a handful of times. V and J are TRBV9 and TRBJ2-3, with 7 positions matching TRBD2. Germline V gene lookup returns CDR1 SGDLS and CDR2 YYNGEE. The J segment lost 4 bases and the V segment lost 5 bases, leaving 1 base of the junction unmatched. CDR3 size: 12 residues. In DNA form, the CDR3 reads TGTGCCAGCAGGGGGGGGGCAGATACGCAGTATTTT. Amino acids: CASRGGADTQYF.

This clone was found a few times. This chain links TRBV6-5 with TRBJ1-6, with D unclear. V lost 1 base and J 7 bases, leaving 14 bases between the germline ends. Germline assignment: CDR1 MNHEY and CDR2 SVGAGI. The CDR3 is made up of 16 amino acids. The CDR3 reads CASSYLGGISNSPLHF. The CDR3 coding sequence is TGTGCCAGCAGTTACTTGGGTGGAATATCGAATTCACCCCTCCACTTT.

The rearrangement links TRBV6-5 to TRBJ2-7, with a weak D call TRBD1 (6 bases). Germline V CDR1 and CDR2: MNHEY, SVGAGI. Deletions cut 1 base from V and 4 bases from J, with 11 bases between. The CDR3 consists of 14 residues. CDR3 DNA: TGTGCCAGCAGTTACTACGAGGGGGAGTACGAGCAGTACTTC. Translation gives CASSYYEGEYEQYF.

V and J are TRBV28 and TRBJ1-5; TRBD1 matches at 9 bases. Germline V gene data show CDR1 as MDHEN and CDR2 as SYDVKM. The CDR3 covers 19 residues. After removal of 4 bases from V and 0 bases from J, the junction contained 13 bases not matched to a gene. The CDR3, as DNA: TGTGCCAGCAGTTCAAACCCGGGACAGGGTGGATATAGCAATCAGCCCCAGCATTTT. Encoded protein: CASSSNPGQGGYSNQPQHF.

The count of this clone is one. This chain uses TRBV9 with TRBJ2-1; no reliable D call. There are 13 residues in the CDR3. V lost 0 bases and J lost 6, with 7 bases in between. Per the germline V gene, CDR1 is SGDLS and CDR2 is YYNGEE. The CDR3 coding sequence is TGTGCCAGCAGCGTAGGCCACTCCAATGAGCAGTTCTTC. Translating it yields CASSVGHSNEQFF.

The rearrangement links TRBV5-1 to TRBJ2-5, with D perhaps given as TRBD1 or TRBD2 (5 bases each). The CDR3 is made up of 14 amino acids. Per germline, CDR1 SGHRS and CDR2 YFSETQ. Trimming pared 0 bases from V and 3 bases from J, leaving 9 bases between. The DNA of the CDR3 is TGCGCCAGCAGCTTGGGGGACGTAGAAGAGACCCAGTACTTC. Translating gives CASSLGDVEETQYF.

The V and J genes are TRBV2 and TRBJ2-7, with 7 bases identical to TRBD1. Germline V CDR1 and CDR2: SNHLY, FYNNEI. The CDR3 length is 13 residues. V lost 7 bases, J lost 2 bases, and 5 bases stayed unmatched. The CDR3 nucleotides read TGTGCCAGCACGAGGGACAGAGCCTACGAGCAGTACTTC. Its translation is CASTRDRAYEQYF.

V is TRBV7-2 and J is TRBJ1-4; D is undetermined. Per the germline V gene, CDR1 is SGHTA and CDR2 is FQGNSA. V lost 0 bases to trimming and J lost 7 bases, with 9 bases between them. The length of the CDR3 is 14 residues. The CDR3 DNA follows: TGTGCCAGCAGCTTAGCCTTATCGGGTGAAAAACTGTTTTTT. Amino acid sequence: CASSLALSGEKLFF.